This T cell receptor (beta chain) was sequenced in a study of T and B cells in COVID-19 patients. Multiplex PCR with BIOMED2 TRB-A/B primer pools amplified TRB rearrangements. TCRdb re-called the multiplex PCR reads through MiXCR, storing one row per CDR3 protein. The sample has around 4,400 distinct CDR3 sequences, around 30% seen once. From blood, roughly 250-550 ng of genomic DNA served as TRB template. CDR3 length: 10 residues. The ends were cut back, 6 bases at V and 9 bases at J, with 6 bases in the middle. The germline gives CDR1 MRHNA, CDR2 SNTAGT. This clonotype qualifies as medium-sized (0.01 to 0.1%).

The chain is built from TRBV6-4 and TRBJ2-1; D is unresolved. The source is a human donor with active COVID-19. Source material: blood. CDR3 sequence reads: CASRESEQFF. CDR3 in DNA: TGTGCCAGCAGAGAAAGTGAGCAGTTCTTC.